Presented here are 19 T cell receptor beta chains from one specimen sequenced in a study of brain T cells in children with intractable seizures. The repertoire was sequenced with immunoSEQ multiplex PCR; TCRdb's copy has only in-frame clones and lacks some. The sample shows 35,000 to 50,000 clones, around 90% of them seen only once. This specimen was peripheral blood, taken at surgery. All receptors come from a girl aged 2-10 years with tuberous sclerosis and intractable seizures.

This clone showed up just once. The chain combines TRBV4-1 with TRBJ1-3; no clear D gene. Germline loops: CDR1 MGHRA, CDR2 YSYEKL. V dropped 0 bases and J dropped 2 bases, with 11 bases sitting between them. The CDR3 totals 16 residues. CDR3 in amino acids: CASSQEERLTGNTIYF. DNA of the CDR3: TGCGCCAGCAGCCAAGAGGAACGCCTTACTGGAAACACCATATATTTT.

The chain's CDR3 is CSVGRGGNNEQFF. The DNA of the CDR3 is TGCAGCGTTGGACGGGGGGGGAACAATGAGCAGTTCTTC. This chain joins TRBV29-1 and TRBJ2-1; 8 bases map to TRBD2. The V gene end was trimmed by 4 bases and the J gene end by 5 bases; junction bases not matched to a gene: 4. This CDR3 is built from 13 residues. The germline V gene encodes CDR1 SQVTM and CDR2 ANQGSEA.

The V and J genes are TRBV30 and TRBJ1-5; D not certain. V gave up 0 bases and J gave up 2 bases, with 8 bases separating them. CDR1 is GTSNPN, CDR2 SVGIG, per germline (reference sequence). This CDR3 has 14 residues. The CDR3 DNA sequence: TGTGCCTGGAGTGTGGCCATGGGCAATCAGCCCCAGCATTTT. The encoded protein is CAWSVAMGNQPQHF.

The CDR3 bases are TGTGCCAGCAGCCGCGGGACTAGCGCTCACACCGGGGAGCTGTTTTTT. It yields the protein CASSRGTSAHTGELFF. The chain joins TRBV5-4 to TRBJ2-2, with TRBD2 matching over 10 bases. With 4 bases clipped from V and 3 bases from J, the junction kept 6 bases outside the gene matches. The CDR3 is made up of 16 amino acids. CDR1 is SGHNT and CDR2 is YYREEE in the germline V gene (reference sequence).

The count of this clone is one. V and J are TRBV4-2 and TRBJ1-3; D is ambiguous. The CDR3 is made up of 14 amino acids. V was pared by 5 bases and J by 3 bases, with 11 bases between. Germline V gene data show CDR1 as LGHNA and CDR2 as YNFKEQ. In nucleotides, the CDR3 is TGTGCCAGCAGCAAGGAAGGCCTTGGAAACACCATATATTTT. Protein sequence: CASSKEGLGNTIYF.

V usage is TRBV5-6 and J usage is TRBJ2-7; D is perhaps TRBD1 (6 bases). Germline lookup yields CDR1 SGHDT and CDR2 YYEEEE. The length of the CDR3 is 15 residues. V lost 4 bases and J lost 2, with 16 bases in between. CDR3 protein: CASSRGLLQPYEQYV. CDR3 in DNA: TGTGCCAGCAGCAGGGGGTTACTACAGCCCTACGAGCAGTACGTC.

This chain links TRBV20-1 with TRBJ2-3; D not certain. With 4 bases removed from V and 2 bases from J, the gap between germline ends came to 4 bases. The V gene's germline CDR1 is DFQATT and CDR2 SNEGSKA (reference sequence). This CDR3 is 11 amino acids long. The CDR3 reads CSAIPTDTQYF. The DNA for the CDR3 is TGCAGTGCTATTCCCACAGATACGCAGTATTTT.

This sequence joins TRBV3-1 (or the pseudogene TRBV3-2) and TRBJ2-2; 8 bases align to TRBD2. CDR1 LGHDT and CDR2 YNNKEL come from the germline V gene (reference sequence). The CDR3 sequence is 16 residues long. V lost 4 bases and J lost 5; bases outside the gene matches: 9. The CDR3 DNA reads TGTGCCAGCAGCCCCCGAGGACTAGCTCGAACCGGGGAGCTGTTTTTT. This sequence encodes CASSPRGLARTGELFF.

The CDR3 is CASSFAGLAKNIQYF. The DNA for the CDR3 is TGTGCCAGCAGCTTTGCGGGACTAGCCAAAAACATTCAGTACTTC. The genes are TRBV5-8 and TRBJ2-4, with D possibly TRBD2 on 6 matching bases. The CDR3 runs 15 residues. Trimming took 2 bases from V and 0 from J, leaving 9 bases between them. Germline loops: CDR1 SGHTS, CDR2 YDEGEE.

This chain links TRBV2 with TRBJ2-7; no reliable D call. This CDR3 has 12 amino acids. Deletions cut 3 bases from V and 7 bases from J, with 10 bases between. Germline V gene data show CDR1 as SNHLY and CDR2 as FYNNEI. Here the CDR3 DNA reads TGTGCCAGCAGTGAGGCTGGGATGGAGCAGTACTTC. Translated: CASSEAGMEQYF.

V and J are TRBV3-1 (or the pseudogene TRBV3-2) and TRBJ1-4; 10 bases line up with TRBD1. CDR1 and CDR2 (germline): LGHDT, YNNKEL (reference sequence). The J segment lost 4 bases and the V segment lost 4 bases, leaving 3 bases of the junction unmatched. CDR3 length: 15 amino acids. The chain's CDR3 is CASSLGTGVNEKLFF. The CDR3 DNA sequence: TGTGCCAGCAGCCTAGGGACAGGGGTTAATGAAAAACTGTTTTTT.

V is TRBV24-1 and J is TRBJ2-2; 9 bases fit TRBD2. This CDR3 is 15 amino acids long. J gave up 7 bases and V 9 bases, and 11 bases lay outside the gene matches. Germline CDR1 reads KGHDR; CDR2 reads SFDVKD. The CDR3 bases are TGTGCCACCGGTGGGAGGACTAGCGAGGGCGGGGAGCTGTTTTTT. It is translated as CATGGRTSEGGELFF.

The gene calls are TRBV5-8 and TRBJ1-2; a possible D gene is TRBD1 (5 bases). The CDR3 is 12 amino acids. V was pared by 6 bases and J by 13 bases, with 19 bases between. Germline loops: CDR1 SGHTS, CDR2 YDEGEE. DNA for the CDR3: TGTGCCAGCATCCACAAACGCGGGGGGTTCACCTTC. Amino acids: CASIHKRGGFTF.

The J gene is TRBJ1-1, the V gene TRBV5-5, with unresolved D. Trimming took off 5 bases at V and 5 bases at J, with 10 bases between the two ends. From germline, CDR1 is SGHKS and CDR2 YYEKEE (reference sequence). This CDR3 comprises 12 residues. The DNA of the CDR3 is TGTGCCAGCAGGGTTCGGGGAACTGAAGCTTTCTTT. This translates into CASRVRGTEAFF.

The genes are TRBV2 and TRBJ2-1; 8 bases fit TRBD2. CDR1 is SNHLY and CDR2 is FYNNEI in the germline V gene. J lost 4 bases, V lost 6 bases, and 8 bases had no gene match. The CDR3 runs 15 residues. The CDR3 bases are TGTGCCAGCAGCCGTTCTAGCGGGTGGTACAATGAGCAGTTCTTC. Amino acids: CASSRSSGWYNEQFF.

As concerns this clone: The same CDR3 is also encoded by other DNA sequences in this sample. The chain employs TRBV6-1 and TRBJ2-2; D not certain. There are 15 residues in the CDR3. V lost 0 bases and J 4 bases, leaving 9 bases between the germline ends. CDR1 MNHNS and CDR2 SASEGT come from the germline V gene. The CDR3 DNA reads TGTGCCAGCAGTGAAGCAGGGAAGGGCACCGGGGAGCTGTTTTTT. Amino acid sequence: CASSEAGKGTGELFF.

A few counts support this clone. The CDR3 sequence: CASSPTGDPNQPQHF. CDR3 nucleotides: TGCGCCAGCAGCCCGACAGGGGACCCTAATCAGCCCCAGCATTTT. The chain couples TRBV4-1 to TRBJ1-5; 8 bases align to TRBD1. With 4 bases clipped from V and 4 bases from J, the junction kept 6 bases outside the gene matches. The germline V gene encodes CDR1 MGHRA and CDR2 YSYEKL. The CDR3 runs to 15 residues.

This rearrangement joins TRBV3-1 (or the pseudogene TRBV3-2) to TRBJ2-3; 8 bases are a match to TRBD2. The CDR3 sequence is 16 residues long. V was clipped by 3 bases and J by 0 bases; unmatched bases: 5. The germline gives CDR1 LGHDT, CDR2 YNNKEL (reference sequence). The CDR3 DNA follows: TGTGCCAGCAGCCAGGGTAGCGGGGTTAGCACAGATACGCAGTATTTT. As protein: CASSQGSGVSTDTQYF.

The V and J genes are TRBV13 and TRBJ2-5; D gene ambiguous. This CDR3 has 11 amino acids. V was pared by 3 bases and J by 2 bases, with 1 base between. Germline assignment: CDR1 PRHDT and CDR2 FYEKMQ (reference sequence). The CDR3 coding sequence is TGTGCCAGCAGCTTTCAAGAGACCCAGTACTTC. It is translated as CASSFQETQYF.